The 9 T cell receptor beta chains listed next were all sequenced from one sample in a study of T cells after yellow fever vaccination. TCRdb processed the 5' RACE reads anew with MiXCR; each CDR3 protein has one entry. Of tens of thousands of distinct CDR3 sequences listed, roughly 6.1% are singletons. The source material was PBMCs, either bulk or a sorted T-cell subset (CD4+, CD8+, memory, or dextramer-sorted; not recorded which), sampled on the day of the yellow fever booster vaccination. The receptors stem from a man between 25 and 39 years old who received the YFV17D yellow fever vaccine.

The rearrangement joins TRBV5-4 to TRBJ2-3; D might be TRBD2 (5 bases). The CDR3 spans 15 residues. CDR1 and CDR2 from the germline V gene are SGHNT and YYREEE (reference sequence). Trimming took 4 bases from V and 1 from J, leaving 13 bases between them. The CDR3 region has the DNA TGTGCCAGCAGCATGGTAGTTAGCGGCACAGATACGCAGTATTTT. It translates to CASSMVVSGTDTQYF.

This clonotype was counted at least ten times. The chain uses TRBV5-1 and TRBJ2-1, with TRBD2 matching over 10 bases. CDR3 size: 14 residues. J was trimmed by 8 bases and V by 3 bases; bases with no gene match: 5. Germline loops: CDR1 SGHRS, CDR2 YFSETQ. CDR3 DNA sequence: TGCGCCAGCAGCTACAGCGGGAGGGGAGATGAGCAGTTCTTC. It codes for CASSYSGRGDEQFF.

Many counts were recorded for this clonotype. The V and J genes are TRBV2 and TRBJ2-3, with no clear D. The CDR3 is 11 residues long. The germline gives CDR1 SNHLY, CDR2 FYNNEI. V was trimmed by 7 bases and J by 6 bases, leaving 8 bases between them. CDR3 coding DNA: TGTGCCAGCACCAAGGAGGATACGCAGTATTTT. Its protein is CASTKEDTQYF.

This sequence joins TRBV7-3 and TRBJ1-2; D not resolved. V was trimmed by 5 bases and J by 0 bases, leaving 10 bases between them. CDR3 length: 14 residues. The germline CDR1 and CDR2 sequences are SGHTA and FQGTGA. CDR3 sequence (DNA): TGTGCCAGCAGCCCCCAGGCCGCTAACTATGGCTACACCTTC. Amino acids: CASSPQAANYGYTF. The whole variable domain, remainder taken from reference TRBV7-3 and TRBJ1-2, is GAGVSQTPSNKVTEKGKYVELRCDPISGHTALYWYRQSLGQGPEFLIYFQGTGAADDSGLPNDRFFAVRPEGSVSTLKIQRTERGDSAVYLCASSPQAANYGYTFGSGTRLTVV.

Ten or more counts support this clonotype. This chain uses TRBV7-6 with TRBJ2-7; 8 nucleotides align to TRBD1. Germline-derived CDR1 and CDR2 are SGHVS and FNYEAQ. The CDR3 covers 14 residues. Trimming removed 1 base from V and 3 bases from J; junction bases left unmatched: 2. CDR3 sequence reads: CASSLVTGGYEQYF. The CDR3 nucleotides read TGTGCCAGCAGCTTAGTAACAGGGGGCTACGAGCAGTACTTC.

This clonotype is medium-sized. The chain has TRBV29-1 and TRBJ1-4; D unresolved. The CDR3 sequence is 14 residues long. Germline CDR1 is SQVTM and CDR2 is ANQGSEA. The ends were cut back, 4 bases at V and 1 base at J, with 10 bases in the middle. CDR3 bases: TGCAGCGTTGGCGTGGGCCTAACTAATGAAAAACTGTTTTTT. It specifies CSVGVGLTNEKLFF.

This clonotype was detected many times. The rearrangement uses TRBV5-5 and TRBJ2-3; 9 bases line up with TRBD1. Germline trimming cut 0 bases from V and 3 bases from J; bases unmatched to any gene: 8. The CDR3 runs to 17 residues. Germline V gene data show CDR1 as SGHKS and CDR2 as YYEKEE (reference sequence). The CDR3 nucleotides are TGTGCCAGCAGCTTGGAGGGACAGGGAAGTGGGACAGATACGCAGTATTTT. This sequence encodes CASSLEGQGSGTDTQYF.

This clonotype was counted a few times. The V gene is TRBV7-2, the J gene TRBJ1-3, with TRBD1 as a possible D gene (6 bases). V was clipped by 1 base and J by 6 bases, with 13 bases between them. CDR1 and CDR2 from the germline V gene are SGHTA and FQGNSA. This CDR3 is built from 15 residues. The CDR3 is CASSLGNTGQNTIYF. The CDR3 coding sequence is TGTGCCAGCAGCTTAGGAAATACGGGACAAAACACCATATATTTT.

This clonotype was seen a handful of times. This sequence joins TRBV3-1 and TRBJ2-3; no clear D gene. CDR1 LGHDT and CDR2 YNNKEL come from the germline V gene (reference sequence). This CDR3 region has 15 residues. The ends were cut back, 0 bases at V and 6 bases at J, with 13 bases in the middle. The CDR3, as DNA: TGTGCCAGCAGCCAAGAAATGTCAGTAAGGGATACGCAGTATTTT. Translation gives CASSQEMSVRDTQYF.